Detailed here is one TCR beta chain. This CDR3 contains 16 residues. The V gene's germline CDR1 is MNHNY and CDR2 SVGAGI (reference sequence). The ends were cut back, 0 bases at V and 0 bases at J, with 9 bases in the middle. Data came from immunoSEQ multiplex PCR; TCRdb stores just in-frame clones and leaves some out. The data contain around 92,000 clones, roughly 91% of them singletons. The source of the sample is a study of T cell changes during pregnancy in multiple sclerosis. The sequence was collected from a female donor with multiple sclerosis, enrolled in a pregnancy study. The sample consisted of peripheral blood, taken in the first trimester of pregnancy. The chain employs TRBV6-6 and TRBJ1-5; D perhaps matches TRBD1 (5 bases). In DNA form, the CDR3 reads TGTGCCAGCAGTTACTCGCTCAGGGATAGCAATCAGCCCCAGCATTTT. It specifies CASSYSLRDSNQPQHF.